This T cell receptor (beta chain) was captured by sequencing in a study of Graves' ophthalmopathy and Graves' hyperthyroidism. Trimming removed 5 bases at V and 2 bases at J, with 9 bases between. The CDR3 totals 13 residues. Germline CDR1 ENHRY, CDR2 SYGVKD. Study-level points and caveats: Most expanded clonotypes from thyroid (those above 0.001 frequency) were also found in blood.

To note about this clonotype: Its antigen is currently unknown.

People with hyperthyroidism were aged 18 to 65 and newly diagnosed, under 2 months' duration. Other autoimmune diseases, uncontrolled infections, pregnancy or lactation excluded patients from enrollment. Symptoms, serum thyroxine and TRAb, thyroid ultrasound, and orbital computed tomography formed the diagnostic basis. RNA transcripts yielded amplified TCR beta CDR3 regions. RT-PCR with HTBI primers came first, then second-round multiplex PCR. One entry per CDR3 protein results from TCRdb running MiXCR on the multiplex PCR reads. The data show approximately 1.2 million distinct CDR3 sequences, about 38% seen once.

This TCR was recovered from an adult man with Graves' hyperthyroidism. The gene calls are TRBV10-3 and TRBJ1-2; a weak D match, TRBD1 (6 bases). Input material: peripheral blood or thyroid tissue (not recorded which). DNA of the CDR3: TGTGCCATCAGTTACGACAGGAACTATGGCTACACCTTC. This translates into CAISYDRNYGYTF.